This T cell receptor (beta chain) was sequenced for a study of cytomegalovirus exposure and HLA in healthy donors. The study's findings and limits: It was confirmed in vitro that three of the CMV-associated chains were specific for CMV antigens.

Assay used: immunoSEQ multiplex PCR; TCRdb lists only in-frame clones, some missing. The table includes 200,000 to 250,000 clones, 80% to 85% detected once. This clone was seen a single time. What it binds is unknown. V shed 6 bases and J shed 8 bases, with 13 bases lying between them. Germline V gene sequence: CDR1 MNHNS, CDR2 SASEGT. The CDR3 consists of 13 residues. This TCR came from a woman aged 25 to 39 in good health and CMV-seropositive. The sample was PBMCs. The chain links TRBV6-1 to TRBJ1-4; D gene ambiguous. CDR3 nucleotides: TGTGCCAGCAGGGCCTCGGACCGGGAAAAACTGTTTTTT. Translation gives CASRASDREKLFF.